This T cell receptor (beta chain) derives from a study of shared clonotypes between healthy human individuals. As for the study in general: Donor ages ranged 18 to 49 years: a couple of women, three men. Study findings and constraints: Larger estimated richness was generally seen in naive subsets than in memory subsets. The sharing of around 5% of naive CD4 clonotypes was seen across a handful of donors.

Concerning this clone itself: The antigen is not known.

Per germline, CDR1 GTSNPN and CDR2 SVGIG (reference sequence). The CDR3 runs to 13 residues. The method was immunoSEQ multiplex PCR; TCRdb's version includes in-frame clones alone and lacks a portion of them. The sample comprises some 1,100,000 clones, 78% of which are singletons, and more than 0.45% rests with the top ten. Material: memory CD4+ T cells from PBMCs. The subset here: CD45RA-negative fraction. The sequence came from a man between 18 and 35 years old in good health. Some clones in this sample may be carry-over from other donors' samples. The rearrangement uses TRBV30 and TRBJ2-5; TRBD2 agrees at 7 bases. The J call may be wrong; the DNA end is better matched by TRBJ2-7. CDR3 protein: CAWRGGNGYEQYF. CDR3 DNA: TGTGCCTGGAGGGGAGGGAATGGTTACGAGCAGTACTTC.